These T cell receptor beta chains were read from a single sample in a study of cytotoxic CD8 clonotypes in ibrutinib-treated CLL. Measured with immunoSEQ multiplex PCR; TCRdb has only the in-frame clones, and not every one. The profile shows some 300,000 clones, roughly 85% of them singletons. The sample consisted of PBMCs, taken before ibrutinib treatment. These receptors were collected from a human donor with chronic lymphocytic leukemia. Both conserved end residues are part of each CDR3. D genes are given only for firm matches. Clone size is stated in some rows and not others, as once, few, many or a class when expanded.

NA	TRBV27	TRBJ1-5	NA	CASGQFNSNQPQHF	TGTGCCAGCGGACAGTTCAATAGCAATCAGCCCCAGCATTTT
NA	TRBV7-6	TRBJ2-6	TRBD1	CASSHTGGNSGANVLTF	TGTGCCAGCAGCCACACAGGGGGGAACTCTGGGGCCAACGTCCTGACTTTC
few	TRBV27	TRBJ2-7	NA	CASSLQGSYEQYF	TGTGCCAGCAGTTTGCAGGGGTCCTACGAGCAGTACTTC
NA	TRBV5-1	TRBJ1-3	NA	CASPRSGNTIYF	TGCGCCTCCCCTCGCTCTGGAAACACCATATATTTT
once	TRBV9	TRBJ2-1	NA	CASSVEGLLRGVGYNEQFF	TGTGCCAGCAGCGTAGAAGGGCTTCTACGGGGAGTGGGCTACAATGAGCAGTTCTTC
once	TRBV19	TRBJ2-2	TRBD1	CASRTGGFTGELFF	TGTGCCAGTAGGACAGGGGGTTTCACCGGGGAGCTGTTTTTT
NA	TRBV11-2	TRBJ2-3	NA	CASSLVDTDTQYF	TGTGCCAGCAGCTTAGTGGACACAGATACGCAGTATTTT
NA	TRBV11-2	TRBJ2-7	TRBD2	CASRGGTSGYYEQYF	TGTGCCAGCAGAGGAGGGACTAGCGGTTATTACGAGCAGTACTTC
NA	TRBV29-1	TRBJ2-3	TRBD2	CSVEIAGVGTDTQYF	TGCAGCGTTGAAATAGCGGGAGTTGGGACAGATACGCAGTATTTT
NA	TRBV19	TRBJ2-1	TRBD2	CASSTGLAGVTEQFF	TGTGCCAGTAGTACGGGACTAGCGGGAGTTACTGAGCAGTTCTTC
NA	TRBV25-1	TRBJ2-3	TRBD2	CASSEFGLAGSTDTQYF	TGTGCCAGCAGTGAATTCGGCCTAGCGGGTAGCACAGATACGCAGTATTTT
NA	TRBV7-6	TRBJ1-1	NA	CASSLFLGNTEAFF	TGTGCCAGCAGCTTATTTCTCGGGAACACTGAAGCTTTCTTT
NA	TRBV28	TRBJ2-3	NA	CASSFILSGIEDTQYF	TGTGCCAGCAGTTTCATATTGAGCGGAATTGAAGATACGCAGTATTTT